This T cell receptor (beta chain) came from a study of blood T cell repertoires in COVID-19. Study background: T cells, B-cell-depleted T cells, or PBMCs supplied cDNA or gDNA.

The CDR3 has 15 amino acids. Germline V gene sequence: CDR1 SGHRS, CDR2 YFSETQ. The V end lost 0 bases, the J end lost 5 bases, and 14 bases lay between the germline ends. Original processing methods: Amplifying reference gene primers gave estimates of nucleated cell counts. The method was immunoSEQ multiplex PCR; TCRdb's version includes in-frame clones alone and lacks a portion of them. That table furnishes V, J and clone size, whereas the DNA furnished D and trimming. The sample carries around 76,000 clones, around 89% recorded once. The sequenced sample consisted of peripheral blood. The clonotype comes from a man aged 55 to 70 with acute or convalescent COVID-19. The chain links TRBV5-1 to TRBJ2-5; D perhaps matches TRBD1 (8 bases). CDR3 loop: CASSLATGGEETQYF. The CDR3 DNA reads TGCGCCAGCAGCTTGGCCACAGGGGGGGAGGAGACCCAGTACTTC.